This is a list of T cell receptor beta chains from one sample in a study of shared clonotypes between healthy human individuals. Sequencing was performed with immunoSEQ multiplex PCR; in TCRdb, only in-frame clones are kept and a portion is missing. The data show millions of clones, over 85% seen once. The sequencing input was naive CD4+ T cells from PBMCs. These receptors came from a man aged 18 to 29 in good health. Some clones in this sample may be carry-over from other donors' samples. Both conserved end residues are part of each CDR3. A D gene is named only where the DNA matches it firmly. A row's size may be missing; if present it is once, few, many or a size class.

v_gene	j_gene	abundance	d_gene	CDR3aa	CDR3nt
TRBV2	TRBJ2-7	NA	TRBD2	CASSKLAVSYEQYF	TGTGCCAGCAGTAAACTAGCGGTATCCTACGAGCAGTACTTC
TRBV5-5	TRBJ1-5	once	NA	CASSLKGGSQPQHF	TGTGCCAGCAGCTTGAAGGGAGGGAGTCAGCCCCAGCATTTT
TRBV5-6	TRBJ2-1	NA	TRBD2	CASSLRTSGISYNEQFF	TGTGCCAGCAGCTTACGGACTAGCGGGATCTCCTACAATGAGCAGTTCTTC
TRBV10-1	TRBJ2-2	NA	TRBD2	CASSGVAGMSAGELFF	TGCGCCAGCTCGGGGGTAGCGGGTATGTCCGCCGGGGAGCTGTTTTTT
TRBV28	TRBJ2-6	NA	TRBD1	CASVGQYPGANVLTF	TGTGCCAGCGTGGGACAGTATCCTGGGGCCAACGTCCTGACTTTC
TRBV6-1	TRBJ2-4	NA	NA	CASSEKGTKNIQYF	TGTGCCAGCAGTGAAAAAGGGACCAAAAACATTCAGTACTTC
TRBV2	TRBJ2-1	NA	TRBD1	CATRIIPGQGFF	TGTGCCACTCGGATTATTCCGGGACAGGGTTTCTTC
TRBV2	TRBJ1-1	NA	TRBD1	CASRTGQGNTEAFF	TGTGCCAGCAGAACGGGACAGGGGAACACTGAAGCTTTCTTT
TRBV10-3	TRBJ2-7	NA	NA	CAIRNVQSSYEQYF	TGTGCCATCAGGAACGTACAGAGCTCCTACGAGCAGTACTTC
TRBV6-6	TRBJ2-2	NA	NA	CASSYEPRNTGELFF	TGTGCCAGCAGTTACGAGCCCAGGAACACCGGGGAGCTGTTTTTT
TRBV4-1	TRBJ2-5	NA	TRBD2	CASSQGGGLGRGTQYF	TGCGCCAGCAGCCAGGGGGGGGGACTAGGGAGAGGGACCCAGTACTTC
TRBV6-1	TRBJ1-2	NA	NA	CASSDMGRVSGYTF	TGTGCCAGCAGTGATATGGGTAGGGTATCTGGCTACACCTTC
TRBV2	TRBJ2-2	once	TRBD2	CASGLAGGAGELFF	TGTGCCAGCGGACTAGCGGGAGGGGCCGGGGAGCTGTTTTTT
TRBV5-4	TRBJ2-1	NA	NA	CASSVFPGAMDEQFF	TGTGCCAGCAGCGTGTTTCCGGGGGCTATGGATGAGCAGTTCTTC
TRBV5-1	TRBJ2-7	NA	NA	CASTLGGSAGSYEQYF	TGCGCCAGCACCTTGGGGGGTTCGGCTGGGTCCTACGAGCAGTACTTC
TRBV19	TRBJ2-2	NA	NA	CASSIDRAAGELFF	TGTGCCAGTAGTATAGACCGGGCAGCCGGGGAGCTGTTTTTT
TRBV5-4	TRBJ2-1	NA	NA	CASSGTYNEQFF	TGTGCCAGCAGCGGGACTTACAATGAGCAGTTCTTC
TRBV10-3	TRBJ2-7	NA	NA	CAISESIGRPSSYEQYF	TGTGCCATCAGTGAGTCGATCGGCAGACCCAGCTCCTACGAGCAGTACTTC
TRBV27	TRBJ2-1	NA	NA	CASSSGRVGFF	TGTGCCAGCAGTTCCGGGCGGGTGGGGTTCTTC
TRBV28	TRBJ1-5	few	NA	CASRGGGGGNQPQHF	TGTGCCAGCAGAGGTGGGGGCGGTGGCAATCAGCCCCAGCATTTT
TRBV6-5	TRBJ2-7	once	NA	CASGRNRYEQYF	TGTGCCAGCGGGCGGAATAGGTACGAGCAGTACTTC
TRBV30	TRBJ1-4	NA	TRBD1	CAWSGELAGGEKLFF	TGTGCCTGGAGCGGAGAGTTGGCAGGGGGGGAAAAACTGTTTTTT
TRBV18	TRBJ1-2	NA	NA	CATRAGQNYGYTF	TGTGCCACTCGGGCCGGACAGAACTATGGCTACACCTTC
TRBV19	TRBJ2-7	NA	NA	CASRNLGSSYEQYF	TGTGCCAGCCGAAACCTGGGTAGCTCCTACGAGCAGTACTTC
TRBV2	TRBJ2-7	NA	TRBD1	CASIVDRVDEQYF	TGTGCCAGCATAGTTGACAGGGTTGACGAGCAGTACTTC